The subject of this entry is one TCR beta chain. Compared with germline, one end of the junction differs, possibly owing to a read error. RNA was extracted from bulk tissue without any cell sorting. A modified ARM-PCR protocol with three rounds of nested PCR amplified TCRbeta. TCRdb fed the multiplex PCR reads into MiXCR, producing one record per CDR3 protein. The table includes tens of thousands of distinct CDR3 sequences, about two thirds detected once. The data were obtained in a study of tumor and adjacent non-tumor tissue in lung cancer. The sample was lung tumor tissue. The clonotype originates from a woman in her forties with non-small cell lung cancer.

The CDR3 region is CASSQVRTGADVLTF. CDR3 sequence (DNA): TGCGCCAGCAGCCAAGTGAGGACTGGGGCCGACGTCCTGACCTTC. The V and J genes are TRBV4-1 and TRBJ2-6; D assignment may be TRBD1 or TRBD2 (5 bases each). The CDR3 has 15 amino acids. Germline lookup yields CDR1 MGHRA and CDR2 YSYEKL.